These T cell receptor beta chains were read from a single sample in a study of shared clonotypes between healthy human individuals. Some clones are missing from TCRdb's copy, which holds only in-frame ones; the method was immunoSEQ multiplex PCR. The sample lists about 600,000 clones, 70% to 80% seen once, with 12% in the top ten. The sequenced sample consisted of PBMCs. These TCRs come from a woman in her forties in good health. Some clones in this sample may be carry-over from other donors' samples. The CDR3 runs from the conserved cysteine through the conserved F or W. D genes are given only for firm matches. The listing skips clone size in some rows; elsewhere it reads once, few, many or a size class.

d_gene	abundance	v_gene	j_gene	CDR3nt	CDR3aa
TRBD1	.	TRBV30	TRBJ1-6	TGTGCCTGGAGTGTGAGGACAGGGACTGGACCCCTCCACTTT	CAWSVRTGTGPLHF
.	once	TRBV25-1	TRBJ2-3	TGTGCCAGCAGTGCGCTTACAGGGGGGGCCACAGATACGCAGTATTTT	CASSALTGGATDTQYF
.	.	TRBV25-1	TRBJ1-1	TGTGCCAGCAGTGATGGGTACACTGAAGCTTTCTTT	CASSDGYTEAFF
TRBD1	.	TRBV2	TRBJ2-7	TGTGCCAGCAGTGAGGACAGGGGCCCCTACGAGCAGTACTTC	CASSEDRGPYEQYF
TRBD2	.	TRBV5-4	TRBJ2-2	TGTGCCAGCAGCCTGGGACTAGCGGGGACCACCGGGGAGCTGTTTTTT	CASSLGLAGTTGELFF
.	.	TRBV7-2	TRBJ1-1	TGTGCCAGCAGCGTGGACCCGGTCCTCCCTGAAGCTTTCTTT	CASSVDPVLPEAFF
.	.	TRBV30	TRBJ2-5	TGTGCCTGGAGTGCGCCAGCGGCGGATACCCAGTACTTC	CAWSAPAADTQYF
TRBD1	.	TRBV9	TRBJ2-1	TGTGCCAGCACCCCGAACAGGGGCGCACACAATGAGCAGTTCTTC	CASTPNRGAHNEQFF
.	.	TRBV5-1	TRBJ2-5	TGCGCCAGCAGCTTGGGCCCCCCCGGATCGCAAGAGACCCAGTACTTC	CASSLGPPGSQETQYF
.	.	TRBV10-3	TRBJ2-7	TGTGCCATCAGTGACAGGGCAGGCGAGCAGTACTTC	CAISDRAGEQYF
.	.	TRBV7-9	TRBJ2-1	TGTGCCAGCAGCTTACTTCGAGTTGAGCAGTTCTTC	CASSLLRVEQFF
.	.	TRBV7-2	TRBJ1-3	TGTGCCAGCAGCCGACAGGCAATCTCTGGAAACACCATATATTTT	CASSRQAISGNTIYF
.	.	TRBV28	TRBJ2-7	TGTGCCAGCAGTTGGACTCGGATTATCTCCTACGAGCAGTACTTC	CASSWTRIISYEQYF
.	.	TRBV7-2	TRBJ1-2	TGTGCCAGCAGCTCGGAGATCTGGACAGTGACTAACTATGGCTACACCTTC	CASSSEIWTVTNYGYTF
.	.	TRBV5-6	TRBJ2-1	TGTGCCAGCAGCTCACTAGACCACAGGGCCTACAATGAGCAGTTCTTC	CASSSLDHRAYNEQFF
TRBD2	.	TRBV5-1	TRBJ2-3	TGCGCCAGCAGCCTAGCGGGAGGGCCTACAGATACGCAGTATTTT	CASSLAGGPTDTQYF
.	.	TRBV28	TRBJ1-2	TGTGCCAGCAGTTTCCGGGCTAACTATGGCTACACCTTC	CASSFRANYGYTF
.	.	TRBV5-4	TRBJ2-1	TGTGCCAGCAGCTTGGGTACGGGGCGAGGCAATGAGCAGTTCTTC	CASSLGTGRGNEQFF
.	.	TRBV7-9	TRBJ1-5	TGTGCCAGCAGCCGTCTGGCCAATAGCAATCAGCCCCAGCATTTT	CASSRLANSNQPQHF
.	.	TRBV7-6	TRBJ2-5	TGTGCCAGCAGCTTAGGGTCAGGGAGGGAGACCCAGTACTTC	CASSLGSGRETQYF
TRBD2	once	TRBV19	TRBJ2-1	TGTGCCAGCTCAGCTTCGGGACTAGCGGGAGGCCCGAACCCCTACAATGAGCAGTTCTTC	CASSASGLAGGPNPYNEQFF
TRBD1	.	TRBV5-4	TRBJ1-4	TGTGCCAGCAGCGACAGGGGAAATGAAAAACTGTTTTTT	CASSDRGNEKLFF
.	few	TRBV5-6	TRBJ1-3	TGTGCCAGCAAGGGACGTTTCTCTGGAAACACCATATATTTT	CASKGRFSGNTIYF
.	.	TRBV27	TRBJ2-3	TGTGCCAGCAGAACAAACACAGATACGCAGTATTTT	CASRTNTDTQYF
TRBD1	.	TRBV25-1	TRBJ2-7	TGTGCCAGCAGCCCCCAGGGACAGCCCTACGAGCAGTACTTC	CASSPQGQPYEQYF
.	.	TRBV6-5	TRBJ1-1	TGTGCCAGCAGCGACTACACCGGGACCCGAGCTTTCTTT	CASSDYTGTRAFF
.	.	TRBV2	TRBJ2-7	TGTGCCAGCACTGGGACTTCTTACGAGCAGTACTTC	CASTGTSYEQYF
.	.	TRBV28	TRBJ1-2	TGTGCCAGCAGTGGGCAGGGGTCGTATGGCTACACCTTC	CASSGQGSYGYTF
.	.	TRBV4-1	TRBJ2-7	TGCGCCAGCAGCCAAGGGCGGGGCACATCCTACGAGCAGTACTTC	CASSQGRGTSYEQYF
TRBD2	once	TRBV7-2	TRBJ2-3	TGTGCCAGCAGCTTAGGACTAGCGGCAGATACGCAGTATTTT	CASSLGLAADTQYF
.	.	TRBV6-1	TRBJ1-2	TGTGCCAGCAGTGAATCGTCGGTAGGTGGCTACACCTTC	CASSESSVGGYTF
TRBD1	.	TRBV27	TRBJ1-2	TGTGCCAGCAGTTTCCATCCAGGGGGCGAGGTGGGCTACACCTTC	CASSFHPGGEVGYTF
.	.	TRBV2	TRBJ1-4	TGTGCCAGCAGCATGGACGCTCCTGAAAAACTGTTTTTT	CASSMDAPEKLFF
TRBD1	once	TRBV7-9	TRBJ2-5	TGTGCCAGCAGGCCGTCCGGGACAGAAGAGACCCAGTACTTC	CASRPSGTEETQYF
TRBD1	.	TRBV10-2	TRBJ1-5	TGCGCCAGCAGTCCGACAGGGAGTGGTAATCAGCCCCAGCATTTT	CASSPTGSGNQPQHF
.	.	TRBV14	TRBJ2-7	TGTGCCAGCAGCCAGACAGGTTACGAGCAGTACTTC	CASSQTGYEQYF
.	once	TRBV19	TRBJ2-7	TGTGCCAGTAGTTCACAAGGCCGCAGCTACGAGCAGTACTTC	CASSSQGRSYEQYF
.	.	TRBV7-9	TRBJ2-1	TGTGCCAGCAGCAACCGGGGGACACGTACTGAGCAGTTCTTC	CASSNRGTRTEQFF
.	.	TRBV27	TRBJ1-2	TGTGCCAGCAGTCCTAGGGTTACAGGGTGGGGCTACACCTTC	CASSPRVTGWGYTF
.	.	TRBV6-1	TRBJ1-5	TGTGCCAGCCATTTGGTCGTGGGGGGCGATCAGCCCCAGCATTTT	CASHLVVGGDQPQHF
.	.	TRBV6-1	TRBJ1-1	TGTGCCAGCAGGCAGGGCGTTTACACTGAAGCTTTCTTT	CASRQGVYTEAFF
.	.	TRBV7-6	TRBJ2-3	TGTGCCAGCAGCTTAACCCCGGAACGGAGCTCCGGTACGCAGTATTTT	CASSLTPERSSGTQYF
TRBD2	.	TRBV19	TRBJ2-3	TGTGCCAGTAGGAGGGCGGGAGGGCCGCCAGATACGCAGTATTTT	CASRRAGGPPDTQYF
.	few	TRBV7-3	TRBJ2-5	TGTGCCAGCAGTACCGGGATGGGGACCCAGTACTTC	CASSTGMGTQYF
TRBD2	.	TRBV11-3	TRBJ2-3	TGTGCCAGCAGCCCCGGACTAGCGGCCGGCACAGATACGCAGTATTTT	CASSPGLAAGTDTQYF
TRBD2	once	TRBV19	TRBJ2-2	TGTGCCAGTAGTAACCCGGGACTAGCGGGAGGGTCCCAGCCCGGGGAGCTGTTTTTT	CASSNPGLAGGSQPGELFF
.	once	TRBV28	TRBJ1-2	TGTGCCAGCAGTTTAACCGGAAGCTCAGTCTATGGCTACACCTTC	CASSLTGSSVYGYTF
.	.	TRBV7-2	TRBJ2-2	TGTGCCAGCAGCTTAGGGCTAGCCGGGGAGCTGTTTTTT	CASSLGLAGELFF
.	.	TRBV10-2	TRBJ2-3	TGCGCCAGCAGTTCCGGGACCCAGCCGAGCACAGATACGCAGTATTTT	CASSSGTQPSTDTQYF
TRBD1	few	TRBV5-1	TRBJ2-1	TGCGCCAGCAACATCGCAGGGGGCTCCTACAATGAGCAGTTCTTC	CASNIAGGSYNEQFF
.	.	TRBV4-3	TRBJ2-3	TGCGCCAGCAGCCAAGAAAGGGTACTGGATACGCAGTATTTT	CASSQERVLDTQYF
TRBD1	.	TRBV18	TRBJ2-1	TGTGCCAGCTCACCCTCGACAGGGAGTAGGGCTAATGAGCAGTTCTTC	CASSPSTGSRANEQFF